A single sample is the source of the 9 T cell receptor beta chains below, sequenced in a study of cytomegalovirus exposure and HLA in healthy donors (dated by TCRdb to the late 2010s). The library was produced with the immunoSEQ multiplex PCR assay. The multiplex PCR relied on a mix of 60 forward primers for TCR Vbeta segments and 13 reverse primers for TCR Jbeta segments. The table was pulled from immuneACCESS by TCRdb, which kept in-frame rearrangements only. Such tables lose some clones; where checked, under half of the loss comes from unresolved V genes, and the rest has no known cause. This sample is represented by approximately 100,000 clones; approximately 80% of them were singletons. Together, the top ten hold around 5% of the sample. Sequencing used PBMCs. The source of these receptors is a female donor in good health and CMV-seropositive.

In nucleotides, the CDR3 is TGTGCCAGCAGCTTCTCGGGACAGGGTATGGAGACCCAGTACTTC. Translation gives CASSFSGQGMETQYF. The rearrangement uses TRBV7-3 and TRBJ2-5; TRBD1 agrees at 9 bases. The CDR3 loop spans 15 amino acids. V gave up 3 bases and J gave up 5 bases; unmatched junction bases: 7. Germline V lookup: CDR1 SGHTA, CDR2 FQGTGA.

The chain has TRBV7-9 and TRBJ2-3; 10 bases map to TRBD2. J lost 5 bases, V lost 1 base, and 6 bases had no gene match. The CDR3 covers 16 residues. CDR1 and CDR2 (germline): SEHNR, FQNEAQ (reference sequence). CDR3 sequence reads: CASSLGLAGDRDTQYF. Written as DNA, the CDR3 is TGTGCCAGCAGCTTAGGGCTAGCGGGAGATAGAGATACGCAGTATTTT.

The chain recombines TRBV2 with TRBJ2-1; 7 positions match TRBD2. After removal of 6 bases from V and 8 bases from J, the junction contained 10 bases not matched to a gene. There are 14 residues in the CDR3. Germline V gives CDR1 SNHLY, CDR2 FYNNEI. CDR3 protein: CASRGGRGPDEQFF. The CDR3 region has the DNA TGTGCCAGCAGAGGCGGGAGAGGCCCCGATGAGCAGTTCTTC.

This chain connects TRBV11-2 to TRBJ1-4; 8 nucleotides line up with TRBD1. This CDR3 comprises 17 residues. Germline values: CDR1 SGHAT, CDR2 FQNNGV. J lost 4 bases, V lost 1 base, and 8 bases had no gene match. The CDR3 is CASSLGQGTRSNEKLFF. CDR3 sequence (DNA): TGTGCCAGCAGCTTAGGACAGGGGACCCGGAGTAATGAAAAACTGTTTTTT.

The CDR3 sequence: CSVALAGTNYGYTF. The CDR3 coding sequence is TGCAGCGTTGCCCTGGCAGGGACTAACTATGGCTACACCTTC. The V call is TRBV29-1, the J call TRBJ1-2, with TRBD1 as a possible D gene (5 bases). Trimming took off 4 bases at V and 0 bases at J, with 12 bases between the two ends. The CDR3 is 14 residues long. Germline values: CDR1 SQVTM, CDR2 ANQGSEA.

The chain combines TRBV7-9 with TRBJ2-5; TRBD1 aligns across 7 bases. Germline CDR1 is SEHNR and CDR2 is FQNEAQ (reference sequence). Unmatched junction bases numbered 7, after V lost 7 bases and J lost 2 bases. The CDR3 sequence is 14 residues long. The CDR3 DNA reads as TGTGCCAGCATCGGAACAGGGGTACAAGAGACCCAGTACTTC. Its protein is CASIGTGVQETQYF.

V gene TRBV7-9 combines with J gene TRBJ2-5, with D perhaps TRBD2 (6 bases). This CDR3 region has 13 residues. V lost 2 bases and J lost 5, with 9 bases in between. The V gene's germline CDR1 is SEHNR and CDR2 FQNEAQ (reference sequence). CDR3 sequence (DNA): TGTGCCAGCAGCTTAATGAGCGGGGAGACCCAGTACTTC. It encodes CASSLMSGETQYF.

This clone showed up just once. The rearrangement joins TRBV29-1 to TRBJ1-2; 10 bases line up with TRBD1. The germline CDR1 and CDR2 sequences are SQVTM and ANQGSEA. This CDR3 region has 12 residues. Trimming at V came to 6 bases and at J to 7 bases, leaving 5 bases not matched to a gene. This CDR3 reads CSVSGTGVGYTF. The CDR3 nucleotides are TGCAGCGTCTCCGGGACAGGGGTTGGCTACACCTTC.

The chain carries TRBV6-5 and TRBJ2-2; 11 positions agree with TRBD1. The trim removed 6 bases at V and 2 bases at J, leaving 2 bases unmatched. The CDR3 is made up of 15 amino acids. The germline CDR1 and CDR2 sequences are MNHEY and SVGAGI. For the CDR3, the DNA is TGTGCCAGCAGGTGGACAGGGGGCAACACCGGGGAGCTGTTTTTT. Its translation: CASRWTGGNTGELFF.